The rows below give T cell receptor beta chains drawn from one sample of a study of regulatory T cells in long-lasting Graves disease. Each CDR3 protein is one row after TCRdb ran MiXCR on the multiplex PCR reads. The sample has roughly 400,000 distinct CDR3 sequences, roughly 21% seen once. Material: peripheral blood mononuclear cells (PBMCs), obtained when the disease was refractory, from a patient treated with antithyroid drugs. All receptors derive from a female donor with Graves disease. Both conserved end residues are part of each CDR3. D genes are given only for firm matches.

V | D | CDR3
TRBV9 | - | CASSVGGGDYGYTF
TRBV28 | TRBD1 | CASSTTGLNTEAFF
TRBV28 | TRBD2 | CASSRLAYEQYF
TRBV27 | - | CASSSPRDGNYGYTF
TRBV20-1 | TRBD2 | CSARDSGLSSYEQYF
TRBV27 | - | CASSSYKSTDTQYF
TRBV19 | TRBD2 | CASSSSSGNNEQFF
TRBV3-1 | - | CASSQATVDQPQHF
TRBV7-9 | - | CASSLDRNTYGYTF
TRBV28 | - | CASSPTPTRDGYTF
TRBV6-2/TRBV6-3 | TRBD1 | CASSRTGNYGQYF
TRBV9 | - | CASSILGAGVSPLHF
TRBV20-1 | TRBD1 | CSAGDRGLTQETQYF
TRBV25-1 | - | CASSEFAGNQETQYF
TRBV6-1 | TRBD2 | CASRRDSGFYEQYF
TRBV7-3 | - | CASSQAGTGCEQYF
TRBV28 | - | CASSAPGGGNTIYF
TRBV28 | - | CAIPDQGDNEQFF
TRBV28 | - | CASSSTPLRGGEETQYF
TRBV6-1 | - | CASFSGRDYEQYF
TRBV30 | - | CAWSVRDFQETQYF
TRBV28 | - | CASSEGEITGELFF
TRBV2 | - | CTSTQGQETQYF
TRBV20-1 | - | CSARALGAYEQYF
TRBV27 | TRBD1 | CASIPRQGAFYEQYF
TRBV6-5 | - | CASSYGGGGANVLTF
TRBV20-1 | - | CSATWGMDEQYF
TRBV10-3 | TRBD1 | CAIRDRGRNYGYTF
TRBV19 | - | CASSPGTQTDTQYF
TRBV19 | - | CASSRGETEAFF
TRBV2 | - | CASSEERALNTGELFF
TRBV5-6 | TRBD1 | CASSLGTVTDTQYF
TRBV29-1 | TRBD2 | CSVDRTSGRPAYCEQYF
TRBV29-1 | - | CSVSGTGGGEETQYF
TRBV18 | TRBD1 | CASSPTGTGGNTEAFF
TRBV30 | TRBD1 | CAWSPDPGQDQPQHF
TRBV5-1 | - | CASSFGDDNQPQHF
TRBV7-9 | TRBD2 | CASSLSGRVYNEQFF
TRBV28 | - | CASSLGGGRNQPQHF
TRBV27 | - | CASRIRGWERNTGELFF
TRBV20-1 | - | CSASREPNYEQYF
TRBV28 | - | CASSDPGPTLGGYTF
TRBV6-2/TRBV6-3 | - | CASSSRVGEKLFF
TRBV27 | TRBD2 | CASTNGRGNFNEQFF
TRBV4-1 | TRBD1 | CASSPDLDRGRNTEAFF
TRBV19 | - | CASETVSGANVLTF
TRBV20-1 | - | CSARDAGNRRYEQYF
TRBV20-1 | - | CSAISTASYEQYF
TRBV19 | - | CASWRGAGNTIYF
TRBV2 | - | CASNRGPTYEQYF
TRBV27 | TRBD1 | CASRKQGGTESFF
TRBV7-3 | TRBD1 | CATAGGGISGNTIYF
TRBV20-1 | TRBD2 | CSARDMGSGRLGIGELFF